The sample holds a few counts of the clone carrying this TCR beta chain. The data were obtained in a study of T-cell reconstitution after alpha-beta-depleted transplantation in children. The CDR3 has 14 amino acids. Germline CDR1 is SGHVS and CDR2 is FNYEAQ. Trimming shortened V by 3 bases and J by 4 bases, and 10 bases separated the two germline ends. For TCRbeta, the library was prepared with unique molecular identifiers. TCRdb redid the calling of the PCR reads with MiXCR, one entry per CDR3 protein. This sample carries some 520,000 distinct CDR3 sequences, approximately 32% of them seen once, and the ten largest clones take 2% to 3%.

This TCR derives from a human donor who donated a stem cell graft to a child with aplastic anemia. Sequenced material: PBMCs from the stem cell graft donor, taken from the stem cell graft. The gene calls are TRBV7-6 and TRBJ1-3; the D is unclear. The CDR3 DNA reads TGTGCCAGCAGCTTCTCGGATCAGGGAAACACCATATATTTT. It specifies CASSFSDQGNTIYF.